This entry is about one T cell receptor (beta chain). Its antigen is still unknown. The CDR3 contains 14 residues. V shed 3 bases and J 5 bases; nucleotides not matched to a gene: 5. Germline values: CDR1 SNHLY, CDR2 FYNNEI. This table comes from immunoSEQ multiplex PCR, and its TCRdb copy is limited to in-frame clones, with some not included. The repertoire consists of roughly 140,000 clones, with 80% to 95% occurring once and the leading ten covering roughly 1.4%. These data come from a study of CD4+ T cells in melanoma. Study-wide findings and caveats: A reported correlation linked neoantigen-specific CD4+ T cells to CD8+, macrophage and B cell function. Reportedly, melanoma neoantigen-specific CD4+ T cells showed varied differentiation states.

This TCR was recovered from a human donor with melanoma. The chain carries TRBV2 and TRBJ1-1, with TRBD1 identical over 8 bases. CDR3 sequence reads: CASSEGWTGTEAFF. The CDR3 DNA follows: TGTGCCAGCAGTGAGGGGTGGACAGGGACTGAAGCTTTCTTT.